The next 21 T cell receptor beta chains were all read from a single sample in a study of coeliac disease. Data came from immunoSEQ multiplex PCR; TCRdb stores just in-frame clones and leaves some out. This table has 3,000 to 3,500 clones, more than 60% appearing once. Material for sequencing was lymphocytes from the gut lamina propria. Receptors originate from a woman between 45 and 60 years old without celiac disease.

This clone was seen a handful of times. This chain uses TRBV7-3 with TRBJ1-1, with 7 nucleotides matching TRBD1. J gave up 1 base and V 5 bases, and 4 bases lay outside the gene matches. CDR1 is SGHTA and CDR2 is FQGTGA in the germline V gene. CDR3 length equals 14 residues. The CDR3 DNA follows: TGTGCCAGCAGCCCTGGACAGGCGAACACTGAAGCTTTCTTT. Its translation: CASSPGQANTEAFF. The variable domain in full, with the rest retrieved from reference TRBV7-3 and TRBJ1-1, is GAGVSQTPSNKVTEKGKYVELRCDPISGHTALYWYRQSLGQGPEFLIYFQGTGAADDSGLPNDRFFAVRPEGSVSTLKIQRTERGDSAVYLCASSPGQANTEAFFGQGTRLTVV.

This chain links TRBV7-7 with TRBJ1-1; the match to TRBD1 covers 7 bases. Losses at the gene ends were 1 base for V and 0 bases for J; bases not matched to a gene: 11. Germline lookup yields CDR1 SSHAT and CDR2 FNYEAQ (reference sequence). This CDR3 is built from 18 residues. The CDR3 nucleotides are TGTGCCAGCAGCTTAGGGGTCCGGGACAGAATTATGAACACTGAAGCTTTCTTT. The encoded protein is CASSLGVRDRIMNTEAFF.

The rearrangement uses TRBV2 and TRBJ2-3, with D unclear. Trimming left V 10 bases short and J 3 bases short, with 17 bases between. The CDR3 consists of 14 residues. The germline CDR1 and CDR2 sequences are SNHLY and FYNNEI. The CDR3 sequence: CATTPRLPTDTQYF. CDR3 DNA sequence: TGTGCCACTACGCCAAGACTTCCTACAGATACGCAGTATTTT.

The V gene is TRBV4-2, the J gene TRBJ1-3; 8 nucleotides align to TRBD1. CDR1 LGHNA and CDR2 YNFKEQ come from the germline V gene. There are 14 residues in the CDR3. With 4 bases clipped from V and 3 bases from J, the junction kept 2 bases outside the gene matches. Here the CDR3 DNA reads TGTGCCAGCAGCCTCGGGACAGGTGGAAACACCATATATTTT. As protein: CASSLGTGGNTIYF.

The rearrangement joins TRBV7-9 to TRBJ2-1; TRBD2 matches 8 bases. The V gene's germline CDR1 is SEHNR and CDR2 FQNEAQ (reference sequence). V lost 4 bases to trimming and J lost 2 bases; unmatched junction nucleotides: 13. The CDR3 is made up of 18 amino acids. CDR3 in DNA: TGTGCCAGCAGCTCCCCCATTTTCGGGGGGGCCCCCTACAATGAGCAGTTCTTC. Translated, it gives CASSSPIFGGAPYNEQFF.

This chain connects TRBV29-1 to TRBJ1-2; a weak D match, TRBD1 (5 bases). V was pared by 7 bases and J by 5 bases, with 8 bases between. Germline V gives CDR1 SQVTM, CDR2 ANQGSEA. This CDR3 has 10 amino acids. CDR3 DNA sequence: TGCAGCGCTGGGACTTATGGCTACACCTTC. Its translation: CSAGTYGYTF.

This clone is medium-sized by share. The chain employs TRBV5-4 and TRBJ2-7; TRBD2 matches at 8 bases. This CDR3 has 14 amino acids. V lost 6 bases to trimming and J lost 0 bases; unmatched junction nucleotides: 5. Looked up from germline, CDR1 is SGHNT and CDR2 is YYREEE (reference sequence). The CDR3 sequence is CASTRSGGSYEQYF. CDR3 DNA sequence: TGTGCCAGCACCAGGAGCGGGGGCTCCTACGAGCAGTACTTC.

The CDR3 nucleotides are TGTGCCTGGACCTTGGGGGGGCTGCAGAACACTGAAGCTTTCTTT. This encodes CAWTLGGLQNTEAFF. V is TRBV30 and J is TRBJ1-1; weak D call: TRBD1 (6 bases). From germline, CDR1 is GTSNPN and CDR2 SVGIG (reference sequence). V was clipped by 4 bases and J by 1 base, with 16 bases between them. There are 15 residues in the CDR3.

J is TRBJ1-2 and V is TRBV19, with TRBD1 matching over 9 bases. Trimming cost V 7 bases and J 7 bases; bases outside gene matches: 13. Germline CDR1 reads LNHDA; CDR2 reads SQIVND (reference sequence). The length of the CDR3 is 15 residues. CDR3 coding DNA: TGTGCCAGTACCCACCCAAACCCGGGACAGGGTGGCTACACCTTC. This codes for CASTHPNPGQGGYTF.

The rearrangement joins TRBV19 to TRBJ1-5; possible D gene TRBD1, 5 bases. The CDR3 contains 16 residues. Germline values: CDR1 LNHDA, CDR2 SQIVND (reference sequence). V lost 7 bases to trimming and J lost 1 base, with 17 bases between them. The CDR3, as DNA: TGTGCCAGTACTAGGGGCGGACGAATGAGCAATCAGCCCCAGCATTTT. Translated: CASTRGGRMSNQPQHF.

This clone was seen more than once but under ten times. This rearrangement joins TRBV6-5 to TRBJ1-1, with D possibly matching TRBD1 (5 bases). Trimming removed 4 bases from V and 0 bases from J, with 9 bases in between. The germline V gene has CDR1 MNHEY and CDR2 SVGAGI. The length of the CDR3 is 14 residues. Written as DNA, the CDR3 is TGTGCCAGCAGTTCTAACAGGTTGAACACTGAAGCTTTCTTT. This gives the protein CASSSNRLNTEAFF.

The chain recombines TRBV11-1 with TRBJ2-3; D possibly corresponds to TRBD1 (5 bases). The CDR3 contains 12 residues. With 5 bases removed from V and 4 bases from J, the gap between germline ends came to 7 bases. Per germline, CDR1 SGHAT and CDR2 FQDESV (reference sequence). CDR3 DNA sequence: TGTGCCAGCAGCCTCAGGGCAGATACGCAGTATTTT. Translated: CASSLRADTQYF.

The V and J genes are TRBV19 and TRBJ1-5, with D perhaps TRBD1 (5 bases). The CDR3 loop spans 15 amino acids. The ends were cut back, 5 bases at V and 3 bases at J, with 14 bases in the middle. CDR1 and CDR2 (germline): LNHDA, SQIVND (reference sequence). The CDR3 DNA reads TGTGCCAGTAGTCTATACACAGGACCCAATCAGCCCCAGCATTTT. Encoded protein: CASSLYTGPNQPQHF.

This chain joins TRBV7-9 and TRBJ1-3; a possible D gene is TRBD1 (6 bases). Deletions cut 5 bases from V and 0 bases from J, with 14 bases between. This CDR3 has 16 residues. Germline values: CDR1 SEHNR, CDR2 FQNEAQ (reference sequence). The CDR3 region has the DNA TGTGCCAGCAGCGTACAGGGCTCCAGCTCTGGAAACACCATATATTTT. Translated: CASSVQGSSSGNTIYF.

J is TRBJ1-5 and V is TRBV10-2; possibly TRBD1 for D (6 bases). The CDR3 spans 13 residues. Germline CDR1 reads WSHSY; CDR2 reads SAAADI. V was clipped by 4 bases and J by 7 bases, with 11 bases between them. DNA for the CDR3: TGCGCCAGCAGTGGACAGGAGGACCAGCCCCAGCATTTT. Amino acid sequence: CASSGQEDQPQHF.

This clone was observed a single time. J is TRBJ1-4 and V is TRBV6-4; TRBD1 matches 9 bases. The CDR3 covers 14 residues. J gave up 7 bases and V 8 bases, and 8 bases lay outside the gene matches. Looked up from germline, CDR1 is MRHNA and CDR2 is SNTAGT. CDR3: CASAPGTGSEKLFF. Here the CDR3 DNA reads TGTGCCAGCGCCCCCGGGACAGGGAGTGAAAAACTGTTTTTT.

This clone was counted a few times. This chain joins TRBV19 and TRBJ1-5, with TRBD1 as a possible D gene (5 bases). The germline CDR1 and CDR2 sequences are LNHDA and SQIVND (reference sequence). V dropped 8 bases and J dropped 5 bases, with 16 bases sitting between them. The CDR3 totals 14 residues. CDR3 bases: TGTGCCAGTGGGCGGGGGGATACGTATCAGCCCCAGCATTTT. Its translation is CASGRGDTYQPQHF.

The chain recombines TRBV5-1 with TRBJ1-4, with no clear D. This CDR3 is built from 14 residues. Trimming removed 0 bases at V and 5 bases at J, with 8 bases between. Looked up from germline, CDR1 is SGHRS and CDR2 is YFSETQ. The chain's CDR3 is CASSLGQGNEKLFF. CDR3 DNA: TGCGCCAGCAGCTTGGGACAAGGCAATGAAAAACTGTTTTTT.

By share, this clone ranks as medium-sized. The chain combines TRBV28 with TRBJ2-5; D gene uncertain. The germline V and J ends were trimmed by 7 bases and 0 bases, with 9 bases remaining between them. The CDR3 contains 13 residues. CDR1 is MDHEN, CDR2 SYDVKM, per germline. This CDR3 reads CASTEEYQETQYF. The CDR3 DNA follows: TGTGCCAGCACAGAGGAATACCAAGAGACCCAGTACTTC.

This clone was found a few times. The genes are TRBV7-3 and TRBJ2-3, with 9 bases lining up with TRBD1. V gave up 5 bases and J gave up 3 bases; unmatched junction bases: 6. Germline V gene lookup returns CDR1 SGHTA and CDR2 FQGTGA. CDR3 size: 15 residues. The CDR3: CASSRQGVVTDTQYF. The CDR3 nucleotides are TGTGCCAGCAGCAGACAGGGGGTCGTAACAGATACGCAGTATTTT.

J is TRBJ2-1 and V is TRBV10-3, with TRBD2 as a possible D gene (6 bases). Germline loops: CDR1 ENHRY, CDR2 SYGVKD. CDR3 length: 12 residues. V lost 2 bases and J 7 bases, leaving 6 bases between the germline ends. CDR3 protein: CAISEAGNEQFF. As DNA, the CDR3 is TGTGCCATCAGTGAGGCGGGGAATGAGCAGTTCTTC.